This is a list of T cell receptor beta chains from one sample in a study of blood T cell repertoires in COVID-19. Produced via immunoSEQ multiplex PCR; TCRdb's table is partial and in-frame only. The sample yields 150,000 to 200,000 clones, 80% seen once. Sample: PBMCs or T cells enriched from blood (not recorded which). These receptors all stem from a woman aged 55 to 70 who had recovered from COVID-19. Both conserved end residues are trimmed from each CDR3. For some rows the clone size is stated as once, few or many, or as a class when expanded; others skip it.

CDR3aa,abundance,len,v_gene
ASTPANGGGTDTQY,NA,14,TRBV19
ASSQLGQPFNEQF,NA,13,TRBV14
ASSFTSGGRREQY,NA,13,TRBV5-5
ASSGPEAGAPYEQY,NA,14,TRBV10-2
ASSLSRGGYEQY,NA,12,TRBV27
ASSPRDSPVEQY,NA,12,TRBV5-5
ASKGETYEQY,NA,10,TRBV6-5
ASSSGERGGYT,NA,11,TRBV2
ASSDSSGGQETQY,NA,13,TRBV10-1
ASSSWTGYNEQF,NA,12,TRBV5-6
SVEARQGNTGELF,NA,13,TRBV29-1
ASSSTGGNTIY,NA,11,TRBV5-4
ASSPSGRNNEQF,NA,12,TRBV11-2
ASRRDRPSFYT,few,11,TRBV21-1
ASTLPGLYNEQF,NA,12,TRBV7-2
ARSSDGRTTYSNQPQH,NA,16,TRBV5-3
ASSEPKMDRAWGGYT,NA,15,TRBV9
ASSPGQGSYNEQF,once,13,TRBV5-6
ASSLDSINSPLH,NA,12,TRBV7-2
ASTVRDRGNNEQF,NA,13,TRBV19
ASRVLGDNYEKLF,NA,13,TRBV2
ALDRAAYEQY,NA,10,TRBV6-5
ASSGGPRAKKLF,once,12,TRBV27
ASSWSSYEQY,NA,10,TRBV5-1
ASRGGTGVEPQH,NA,12,TRBV6-5
ASSLQGALENSPLH,NA,14,TRBV5-1
AWSVKDTREQY,NA,11,TRBV30
ATSGGQGANTGELF,once,14,TRBV24-1
ASSDSIRGTEAF,few,12,TRBV6-4